These 20 T cell receptor beta chains were sequenced from one sample in a study of beta chain features in type 1 diabetes. The whole isolated RNA underwent reverse transcription, so sequencing captured expressed TCRB transcripts. Clones were sequenced by immunoSEQ multiplex PCR, and TCRdb holds only the in-frame ones, with some missing. The sample has 900,000 or so clones, roughly 16% seen once; the top ten hold 0.023%. The sequencing input was naive CD4+ T cells from blood. These receptor sequences come from a young woman in good health.

This clone was seen a few times. This sequence joins TRBV11-3 and TRBJ2-1; no firm D call. Germline lookup yields CDR1 SGHNT and CDR2 YENEEA. V dropped 3 bases and J dropped 6 bases, with 9 bases sitting between them. The CDR3 contains 13 residues. The CDR3 sequence: CASSFPGGNEQFF. CDR3 in DNA: TGTGCCAGCAGCTTCCCGGGTGGCAATGAGCAGTTCTTC.

In this sample, this clone turned up a few times. Distinct nucleotide sequences in the sample also encode this CDR3. The gene calls are TRBV28 and TRBJ2-7, with D hard to call. CDR3 length: 13 residues. V was shortened by 3 bases and J by 2 bases, with 8 bases between the two germline ends. Germline-derived CDR1 and CDR2 are MDHEN and SYDVKM. In DNA, the CDR3 is TGTGCCAGCAGTTTGGGCAGAACCTACGAGCAGTACTTC. Translating it yields CASSLGRTYEQYF.

This chain links TRBV4-3 with TRBJ2-3; 14 nucleotides align to TRBD2. CDR3 size: 17 residues. After removal of 0 bases from V and 10 bases from J, the junction contained 9 bases not matched to a gene. Germline values: CDR1 LGHNA, CDR2 YSLEER. CDR3 in DNA: TGCGCCAGCAGCCAAGACCAGGGACTAGCGGGAGCGTATCCGCAGTATTTT. It yields the protein CASSQDQGLAGAYPQYF.

Regarding this clone: The identical CDR3 is also encoded by other nucleotide sequences in the sample. The chain carries TRBV18 and TRBJ1-5, with 8 bases that match TRBD1. Germline lookup yields CDR1 KGHSH and CDR2 LQKENI. This CDR3 has 14 residues. Trimming cost V 4 bases and J 5 bases; bases outside gene matches: 4. CDR3 region: CASSRQGADQPQHF. The CDR3 DNA is TGTGCCAGCTCACGGCAGGGGGCCGATCAGCCCCAGCATTTT.

This clone has a handful of counts. The V gene is TRBV10-3, the J gene TRBJ2-7; 9 bases align to TRBD2. The germline V gene encodes CDR1 ENHRY and CDR2 SYGVKD. V was clipped by 10 bases and J by 2 bases; unmatched bases: 12. The CDR3 length is 15 residues. CDR3: CATALAGEGTYEQYF. DNA for the CDR3: TGTGCCACGGCTTTAGCGGGAGAAGGGACCTACGAGCAGTACTTC.

The chain uses TRBV18 and TRBJ2-5; the D is unclear. The CDR3 extends over 15 amino acids. Trimming took 2 bases from V and 2 from J, leaving 12 bases between them. Looked up from germline, CDR1 is KGHSH and CDR2 is LQKENI. CDR3 coding DNA: TGTGCCAGCTCACCAGGGGTGGTGGAACAAGAGACCCAGTACTTC. Its protein product is CASSPGVVEQETQYF. Filled out from reference TRBV18 and TRBJ2-5, the complete variable domain reads NAGVMQNPRHLVRRRGQEARLRCSPMKGHSHVYWYRQLPEEGLKFMVYLQKENIIDESGMPKERFSAEFPKEGPSILRIQQVVRGDSAAYFCASSPGVVEQETQYFGPGTRLLVL.

This rearrangement joins TRBV7-3 to TRBJ2-6; 7 bases align to TRBD1. This CDR3 is built from 17 residues. Germline trimming cut 6 bases from V and 0 bases from J; bases unmatched to any gene: 8. Germline CDR1 is SGHTA and CDR2 is FQGTGA. The DNA for the CDR3 is TGTGCCAGCAGGGACACAGGGGTACCCTCTGGGGCCAACGTCCTGACTTTC. It translates to CASRDTGVPSGANVLTF.

This clone turned up a few times. Other nucleotide sequences in the sample specify the same CDR3. J is TRBJ2-2 and V is TRBV5-1; 7 bases map to TRBD2. This CDR3 contains 15 residues. The ends lost 5 bases at V and 0 bases at J; junction bases unmatched: 4. Germline CDR1 is SGHRS and CDR2 is YFSETQ. CDR3 loop: CASSTGTTNTGELFF. CDR3 sequence (DNA): TGCGCCAGCAGTACCGGGACTACGAACACCGGGGAGCTGTTTTTT.

The rearrangement links TRBV6-1 to TRBJ2-5; possibly TRBD1 for D (5 bases). The germline V gene encodes CDR1 MNHNS and CDR2 SASEGT. The V gene lost 5 bases and the J gene lost 1 base, with 14 bases spanning the gap. CDR3 length: 15 residues. CDR3 amino acids: CASSSQTTAQETQYF. CDR3 DNA sequence: TGTGCCAGCAGTTCCCAGACGACAGCCCAAGAGACCCAGTACTTC.

This clone was detected a few times. CDR3 region: CASSYTGTSGYEQYF. In DNA form, the CDR3 reads TGTGCCAGCAGTTACACCGGGACTAGCGGCTACGAGCAGTACTTC. The gene calls are TRBV6-6 and TRBJ2-7, with TRBD2 matching 11 bases. The ends lost 2 bases at V and 3 bases at J; junction bases unmatched: 3. This CDR3 spans 15 amino acids. Germline values: CDR1 MNHNY, CDR2 SVGAGI (reference sequence).

This clone appeared a few times. The genes are TRBV6-6 and TRBJ1-2, with TRBD1 matching 7 bases. With V trimmed by 2 bases and J by 4 bases, 7 bases remained unmatched. Germline V gives CDR1 MNHNY, CDR2 SVGAGI (reference sequence). This CDR3 is 15 amino acids long. CDR3 nucleotide sequence: TGTGCCAGCAGTTACGATAAGGGGGCTTTCTATGGCTACACCTTC. Amino acids: CASSYDKGAFYGYTF.

This clone came up a few times. J is TRBJ2-3 and V is TRBV4-3, with 7 positions matching TRBD2. Germline trimming cut 0 bases from V and 5 bases from J; bases unmatched to any gene: 8. The CDR3 consists of 16 residues. CDR1 and CDR2 from the germline V gene are LGHNA and YSLEER. The CDR3: CASSQDIRTRKDTQYF. The CDR3 region has the DNA TGCGCCAGCAGCCAAGATATAAGGACTAGAAAAGATACGCAGTATTTT.

This clone was recorded a few times. The chain uses TRBV5-8 and TRBJ2-7, with D maybe TRBD1 (5 bases). Trimming took off 1 base at V and 0 bases at J, with 8 bases between the two ends. The CDR3 is made up of 14 amino acids. Germline-derived CDR1 and CDR2 are SGHTS and YDEGEE. The CDR3 DNA sequence: TGTGCCAGCAGCTTGATGACAGCCTCCTACGAGCAGTACTTC. This sequence encodes CASSLMTASYEQYF. The variable domain in full, with the rest retrieved from reference TRBV5-8 and TRBJ2-7, is EAGVTQSPTHLIKTRGQQATLRCSPISGHTSVYWYQQALGLGLQFLLWYDEGEERNRGNFPPRFSGRQFPNYSSELNVNALELEDSALYLCASSLMTASYEQYFGPGTRLTVT.

V usage is TRBV2 and J usage is TRBJ1-1, with D uncertain. Germline V gene sequence: CDR1 SNHLY, CDR2 FYNNEI. The CDR3 runs to 15 residues. Trimming shortened V by 8 bases and J by 0 bases, and 16 bases separated the two germline ends. The CDR3 DNA is TGTGCCAGCCGTCATCCTCGTTCATTGAACACTGAAGCTTTCTTT. This translates into CASRHPRSLNTEAFF.

This clone was picked up a small number of times. The rearrangement links TRBV5-1 to TRBJ2-1, with a possible D match to TRBD2 (6 bases). The CDR3 contains 16 residues. The germline V gene encodes CDR1 SGHRS and CDR2 YFSETQ. V lost 4 bases and J lost 6, with 20 bases in between. CDR3 coding DNA: TGCGCCAGCAGCCCGAATGTGGGGGGAAAGGGCAATGAGCAGTTCTTC. Protein sequence: CASSPNVGGKGNEQFF. Complete variable domain (other parts from reference TRBV5-1 and TRBJ2-1): KAGVTQTPRYLIKTRGQQVTLSCSPISGHRSVSWYQQTPGQGLQFLFEYFSETQRNKGNFPGRFSGRQFSNSRSEMNVSTLELGDSALYLCASSPNVGGKGNEQFFGPGTRLTVL.

The V and J genes are TRBV28 and TRBJ2-5; TRBD2 is a possible D gene (6 bases). This CDR3 contains 14 residues. In germline, CDR1 is MDHEN, CDR2 SYDVKM. The V gene lost 8 bases and the J gene lost 4 bases, with 17 bases spanning the gap. The DNA of the CDR3 is TGTGCCAGCGGGGGGTGGAATGAGGGAGAGACCCAGTACTTC. Translating gives CASGGWNEGETQYF.

The table lists this clone with a few counts. The chain employs TRBV18 and TRBJ1-4; 7 bases fit TRBD1. This CDR3 is built from 13 residues. With 2 bases clipped from V and 8 bases from J, the junction kept 2 bases outside the gene matches. Germline V gives CDR1 KGHSH, CDR2 LQKENI. This CDR3 reads CASSPWTGEKLFF. As DNA, the CDR3 is TGTGCCAGCTCACCATGGACAGGAGAAAAACTGTTTTTT.

The CDR3 here is CASSRGVADISYNEQFF. CDR3 coding DNA: TGCGCCAGCAGCCGGGGCGTAGCGGATATCTCCTACAATGAGCAGTTCTTC. The J gene is TRBJ2-1, the V gene TRBV4-3; D might be TRBD2 (6 bases). CDR1 LGHNA and CDR2 YSLEER come from the germline V gene. Trimming stripped 4 bases from V and 0 bases from J, with 16 bases between. This CDR3 comprises 17 residues.

V and J are TRBV6-1 and TRBJ2-1; 12 bases align to TRBD2. Trimming cost V 6 bases and J 8 bases; bases outside gene matches: 8. This CDR3 has 15 residues. Germline CDR1 is MNHNS and CDR2 is SASEGT. The CDR3 protein is CASSAFRLAGDEQFF. In nucleotides, the CDR3 is TGTGCCAGCAGCGCATTTCGACTAGCGGGAGATGAGCAGTTCTTC.

The rearrangement uses TRBV28 and TRBJ1-5; 8 nucleotides line up with TRBD1. CDR1 and CDR2 (germline): MDHEN, SYDVKM. The CDR3 length is 16 residues. V lost 3 bases to trimming and J lost 11 bases; unmatched junction nucleotides: 15. The CDR3 protein is CASSFWTGSRVGAQHF. The DNA of the CDR3 is TGTGCCAGCAGTTTTTGGACAGGGTCTAGAGTCGGAGCCCAGCATTTT.